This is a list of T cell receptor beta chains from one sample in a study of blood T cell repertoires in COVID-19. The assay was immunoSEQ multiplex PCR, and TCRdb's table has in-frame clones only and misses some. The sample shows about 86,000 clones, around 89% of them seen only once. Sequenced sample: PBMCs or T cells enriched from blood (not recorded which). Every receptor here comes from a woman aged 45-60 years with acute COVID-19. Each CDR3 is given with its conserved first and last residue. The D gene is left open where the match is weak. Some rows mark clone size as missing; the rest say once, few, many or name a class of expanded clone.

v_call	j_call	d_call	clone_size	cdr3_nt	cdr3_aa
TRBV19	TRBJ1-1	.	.	TGTGCCAGTAGTATAGGGCCAAACACTGAAGCTTTCTTT	CASSIGPNTEAFF
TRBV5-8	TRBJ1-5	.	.	TGTGCCAGCAGCTTGTCGGGGGATCAGCCCCAGCATTTT	CASSLSGDQPQHF
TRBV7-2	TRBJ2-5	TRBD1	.	TGTGCCAGCAGCTTAGCCGGGACAGAGGAGACCCAGTACTTC	CASSLAGTEETQYF
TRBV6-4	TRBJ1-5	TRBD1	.	TGTGCCAGCAGCCCAGGTGGGACAGGGGTTCAGCCCCAGCATTTT	CASSPGGTGVQPQHF
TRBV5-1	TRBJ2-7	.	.	TGCGCCAGCAGCCCCTCTACAGGGTCGGGCTACGAGCAGTACTTC	CASSPSTGSGYEQYF
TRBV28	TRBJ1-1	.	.	TGTGCCAGCAAGGTTGGTGGGGCCGAAGCTTTCTTT	CASKVGGAEAFF
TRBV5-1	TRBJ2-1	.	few	TGCGCCAGCAGCTCTGACTCGAACTCTGAGCAGTTCTTC	CASSSDSNSEQFF
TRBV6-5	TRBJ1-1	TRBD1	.	TGTGCCAGCAGTTACGGACTGGGACAGGGGATAGAAGCTTTCTTT	CASSYGLGQGIEAFF
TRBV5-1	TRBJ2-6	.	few	TGCGCCAGCAGTAGACGGGACATTTCTGGGGCCAACGTCCTGACTTTC	CASSRRDISGANVLTF
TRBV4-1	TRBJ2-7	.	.	TGCGCCAGCAGCCAGACCTCGGCAGACACCTACGAGCAGTACTTC	CASSQTSADTYEQYF
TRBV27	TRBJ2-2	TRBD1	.	TGTGCCAGCAGTTTTTTTCGAGGACAGGGCACCGGGGAGCTGTTTTTT	CASSFFRGQGTGELFF
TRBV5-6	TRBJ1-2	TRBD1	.	TGTGCCAGCAGCTTGGGACAGGGACCCTATGGCTACACCTTC	CASSLGQGPYGYTF
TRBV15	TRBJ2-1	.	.	TGTGCCACCAGCAGAGAAGGGGGGGAGTCTAGAAATGAGCAGTTCTTC	CATSREGGESRNEQFF
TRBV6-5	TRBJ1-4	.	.	TGTGCCAGCGGGACACAGGGAGGGGGAGAGGAAAAACTGTTTTTT	CASGTQGGGEEKLFF
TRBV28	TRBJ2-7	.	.	TGTGCCAGCAGTTTAGGCAGGGGTGGGTCCTACGAGCAGTACTTC	CASSLGRGGSYEQYF
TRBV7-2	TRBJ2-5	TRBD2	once	TGTGCCAGCAGCTTTGGACTAGCGGGATGGGGTCGAGAGACCCAGTACTTC	CASSFGLAGWGRETQYF
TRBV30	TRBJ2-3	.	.	TGTGCCTGGAGTGCCCCCCGGCGGGGCAGCACAGATACGCAGTATTTT	CAWSAPRRGSTDTQYF
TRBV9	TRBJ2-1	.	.	TGTGCCAGCAGCGTCGAGGGACATAGCTCCTACAATGAGCAGTTCTTC	CASSVEGHSSYNEQFF
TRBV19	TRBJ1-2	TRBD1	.	TGTGCCAGTAGTACAGGGCGACAGGGGGCTAACTATGGCTACACCTTC	CASSTGRQGANYGYTF
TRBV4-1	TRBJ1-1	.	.	TGCGCCAGCAGCCAAGAAAGAGTTAGGAACACTGAAGCTTTCTTT	CASSQERVRNTEAFF
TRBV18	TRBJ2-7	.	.	TGTGCCAGCTCACCACCGTCAGGTTACGAGCAGTACTTC	CASSPPSGYEQYF
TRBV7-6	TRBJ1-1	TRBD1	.	TGTGCCAGCAGCTTCGACGGACAGGGGGGTACTGAAGCTTTCTTT	CASSFDGQGGTEAFF
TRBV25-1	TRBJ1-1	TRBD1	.	TGTGCCAGCACGACAGGGAGTTACACTGAAGCTTTCTTT	CASTTGSYTEAFF
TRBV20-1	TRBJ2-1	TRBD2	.	TGCAGTGCTAGTAGAGGACTAGCGGAGCTCTACAATGAGCAGTTCTTC	CSASRGLAELYNEQFF
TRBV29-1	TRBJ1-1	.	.	TGCAGCGTTGCACAGGGGAACACTGAAGCTTTCTTT	CSVAQGNTEAFF
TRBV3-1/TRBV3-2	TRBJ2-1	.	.	TGTGCCAGCAGCCAAGGCCCCGTGGCTCCGTTCTTC	CASSQGPVAPFF
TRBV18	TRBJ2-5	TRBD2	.	TGTGCCAGCTCACCTGGACTAGACGGGGAGACCCAGTACTTC	CASSPGLDGETQYF
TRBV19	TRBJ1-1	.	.	TGTGCCAGTAGTGGGGGGGTGGTGGCTTTCTTT	CASSGGVVAFF
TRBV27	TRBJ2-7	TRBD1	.	TGTGCCAGCAGTTGGACAGGGGGCCCCTACGAGCAGTACTTC	CASSWTGGPYEQYF
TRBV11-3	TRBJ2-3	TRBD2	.	TGTGCCAGCAGCCCCATAGCGGGAGGGACAGATACGCAGTATTTT	CASSPIAGGTDTQYF
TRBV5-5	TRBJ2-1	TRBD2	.	TGTGCCAGCAGAATCACAGGGACTAGCTCCTACAATGAGCAGTTCTTC	CASRITGTSSYNEQFF
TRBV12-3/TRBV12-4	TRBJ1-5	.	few	TGTGCCAGCAGTTTTCGGGGGAGCCAGCATTTT	CASSFRGSQHF
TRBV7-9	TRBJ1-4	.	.	TGTGCCAGCAGCCCCTACGGGGGGTTTAATGAAAAACTGTTTTTT	CASSPYGGFNEKLFF
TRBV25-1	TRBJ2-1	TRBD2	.	TGTGCCAGCAGTGAATTGGTTGGCGGGAGCTCCCATGAGCAGTTCTTC	CASSELVGGSSHEQFF
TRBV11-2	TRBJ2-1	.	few	TGTGCCAGCAGCTTAGGTGGGGGCGGCAAGAAGTTCTTC	CASSLGGGGKKFF
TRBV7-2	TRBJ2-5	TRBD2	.	TGTGCCAGCAGCTTAAATAGGTTGTCTAGCGGACAAGAGACCCAGTACTTC	CASSLNRLSSGQETQYF
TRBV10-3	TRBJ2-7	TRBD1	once	TGTGCCATCAGGGGGACAGGCTACGAGCAGTACTTC	CAIRGTGYEQYF
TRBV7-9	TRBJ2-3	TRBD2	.	TGTGCCAGCAGGCCCGGACTAGCGGGCCCCGATACGCAGTATTTT	CASRPGLAGPDTQYF
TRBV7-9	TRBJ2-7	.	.	TGTGCCAGCAGCTTAGATGCTGAATGCGCATTC	CASSLDAECAF
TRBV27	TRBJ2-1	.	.	TGTGCCAGCAGTTTATCGTTACGGGGGAAAACCTACAATGAGCAGTTCTTC	CASSLSLRGKTYNEQFF
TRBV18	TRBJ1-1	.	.	TGTGCCAGCTCACCGACAGAACGAGGGAACACTGAAGCTTTCTTT	CASSPTERGNTEAFF
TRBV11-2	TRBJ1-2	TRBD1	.	TGTGCCAGCAGCTTAGGATCGGGACAGGGGAACGGCGGCTACACCTTC	CASSLGSGQGNGGYTF
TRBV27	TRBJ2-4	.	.	TGTGCCAGCAGTTTATTGGCAAACCTAGCCAAAAACATTCAGTACTTC	CASSLLANLAKNIQYF
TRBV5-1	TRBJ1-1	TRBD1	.	TGCGCCAGCAGCCAACAGGGGAGAAACACTGAAGCTTTCTTT	CASSQQGRNTEAFF
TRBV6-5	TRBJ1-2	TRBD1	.	TGTGCCAGCATGACAGGGGGTAACTATGGCTACACCTTC	CASMTGGNYGYTF
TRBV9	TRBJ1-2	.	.	TGTGCCAGCAGCCCTGCAGGTACCGGCTATGGCTACACCTTC	CASSPAGTGYGYTF
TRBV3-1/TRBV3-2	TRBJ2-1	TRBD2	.	TGTGCCAGCAGCCAAGGGGCGGGAGAAGTCAATGAGCAGTTCTTC	CASSQGAGEVNEQFF
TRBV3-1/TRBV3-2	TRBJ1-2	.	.	TGTGCCAGCAGCCAAGCAGGGAAAAGCGACTATGGCTACACCTTC	CASSQAGKSDYGYTF
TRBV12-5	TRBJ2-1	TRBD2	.	TGTGCTAGTGGTCCGGGACTAGCGACCTACAATGAGCAGTTCTTC	CASGPGLATYNEQFF
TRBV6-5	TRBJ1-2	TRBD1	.	TGTGCCAGCAGTACCAGGACAGGGGGCTTTGGCTACACCTTC	CASSTRTGGFGYTF
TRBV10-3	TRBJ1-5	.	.	TGTGCCATCTGGGCAGGGGAATTCAATCAGCCCCAGCATTTT	CAIWAGEFNQPQHF
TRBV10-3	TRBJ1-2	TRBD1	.	TGTGCCATCAGTGAGTCCCCGGACAGGGAGGGGTTGAGAGGCTACACCTTC	CAISESPDREGLRGYTF
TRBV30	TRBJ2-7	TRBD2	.	TGTGCCTGGAGTACCCGACTAGCGGGAGCCTACGAGCAGTACTTC	CAWSTRLAGAYEQYF
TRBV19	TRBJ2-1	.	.	TGTGCCAGTAGTATAACAGGGCTGGAGTTCTTC	CASSITGLEFF
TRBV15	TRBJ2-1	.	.	TGTGCCACCAGCAGAGATGCCCCTAGCGCCAGGAGGTACAATGAGCAGTTCTTC	CATSRDAPSARRYNEQFF